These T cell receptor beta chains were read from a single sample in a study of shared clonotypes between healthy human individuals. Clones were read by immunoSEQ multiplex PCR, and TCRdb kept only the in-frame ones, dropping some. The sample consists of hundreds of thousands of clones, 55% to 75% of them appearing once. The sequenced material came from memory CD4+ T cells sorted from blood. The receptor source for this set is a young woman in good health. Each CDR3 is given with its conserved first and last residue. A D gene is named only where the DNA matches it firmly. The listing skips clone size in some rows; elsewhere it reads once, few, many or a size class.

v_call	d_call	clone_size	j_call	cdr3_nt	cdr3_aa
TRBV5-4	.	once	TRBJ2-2	TGTGCCAGCAGCAGTAGGGGCACCGGGGAGCTGTTTTTT	CASSSRGTGELFF
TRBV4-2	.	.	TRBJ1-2	TGTGCCAGCAGCCAAGAGAGGGGGGTGATCGGCTACACCTTC	CASSQERGVIGYTF
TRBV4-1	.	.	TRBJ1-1	TGCGCCAGCAGCCCCGGGCAGGGGCCGAACACTGAAGCTTTCTTT	CASSPGQGPNTEAFF
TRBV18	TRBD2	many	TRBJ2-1	TGTGCCAGCTCACCAGTAAGGACCGGGAGGTCGCGTCCATACAATGAGCAGTTCTTC	CASSPVRTGRSRPYNEQFF
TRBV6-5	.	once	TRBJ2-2	TGTGCCAGCAGGCACACCGGGGAGCTGTTTTTT	CASRHTGELFF
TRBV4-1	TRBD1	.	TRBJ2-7	TGCGCCAGCAGCCAGGGACAGGTCGACTACGAGCAGTACTTC	CASSQGQVDYEQYF
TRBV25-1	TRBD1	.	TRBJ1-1	TGTGCCAGCAGTGAATTTGAGGGGGCGAACACTGAAGCTTTCTTT	CASSEFEGANTEAFF
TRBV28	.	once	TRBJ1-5	TGTGCCAGCAGTTATTCGGCCGGCAATCAGCCCCAGCATTTT	CASSYSAGNQPQHF
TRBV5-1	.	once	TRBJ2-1	TGCGCCAGCAGCGAGCGGTGGCCTGAGCAGTTCTTC	CASSERWPEQFF
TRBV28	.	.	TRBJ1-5	TGTGCCAGCAGTGATCCGGATCAGCCCCAGCATTTT	CASSDPDQPQHF
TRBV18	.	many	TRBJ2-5	TGTGCCAGCTCAGCACGTCAGGGGATCGCCCAAGAGACCCAGTACTTC	CASSARQGIAQETQYF
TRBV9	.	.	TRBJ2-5	TGTGCCAGCAGCGCCCCTCCGAGCTCGGGGACCCAGTACTTC	CASSAPPSSGTQYF
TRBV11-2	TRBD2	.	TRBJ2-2	TGTGCCAGCAGAAACATAGCGGGAGGGCCACGGTGGAGCACCGGGGAGCTGTTTTTT	CASRNIAGGPRWSTGELFF
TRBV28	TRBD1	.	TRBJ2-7	TGTGCCAGCAGTTTGGTGGGGACAGGGGGCTACTACGAGCAGTACTTC	CASSLVGTGGYYEQYF
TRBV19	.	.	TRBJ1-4	TGTGCCAGTAGTATCCAGGGCGGGGAAAAACTGTTTTTT	CASSIQGGEKLFF
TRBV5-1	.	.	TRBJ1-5	TGCGCCAGCAGCTTGGAGGTGAATCAGCCCCAGCATTTT	CASSLEVNQPQHF
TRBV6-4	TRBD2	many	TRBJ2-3	TGTGCCAGCAGTGACGGCAGCGGGAGCGCAGATACGCAGTATTTT	CASSDGSGSADTQYF
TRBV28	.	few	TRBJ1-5	TGTGCCAGCACCTTCCCACGAGGGCCCCAGCATTTT	CASTFPRGPQHF
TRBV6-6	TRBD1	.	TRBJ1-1	TGTGCCAGCAGACCCAGACAGGGGGAGGCCACTGAAGCTTTCTTT	CASRPRQGEATEAFF